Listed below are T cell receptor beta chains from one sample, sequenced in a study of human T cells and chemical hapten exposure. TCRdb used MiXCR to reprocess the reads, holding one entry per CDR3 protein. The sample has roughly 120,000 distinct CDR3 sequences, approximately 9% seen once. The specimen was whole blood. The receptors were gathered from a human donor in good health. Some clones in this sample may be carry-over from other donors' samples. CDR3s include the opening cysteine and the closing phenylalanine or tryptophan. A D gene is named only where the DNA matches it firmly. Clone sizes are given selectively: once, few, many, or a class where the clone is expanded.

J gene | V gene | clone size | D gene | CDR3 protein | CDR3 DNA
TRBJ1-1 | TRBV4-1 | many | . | CASSQEPGVNTEAFF | TGCGCCAGCAGCCAAGAACCGGGGGTGAACACTGAAGCTTTCTTT
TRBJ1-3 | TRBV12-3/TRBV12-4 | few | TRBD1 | CASSLNRGAGNTIYF | TGTGCCAGCAGTTTGAACAGGGGAGCTGGAAACACCATATATTTT
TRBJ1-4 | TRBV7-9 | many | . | CASSLLAVNFNEKLFF | TGTGCCAGCAGCCTTTTGGCAGTAAACTTTAATGAAAAACTGTTTTTT
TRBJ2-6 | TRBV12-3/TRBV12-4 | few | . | CASSFGAGVGANVLTF | TGTGCCAGCAGTTTTGGTGCCGGGGTGGGGGCCAACGTCCTGACTTTC
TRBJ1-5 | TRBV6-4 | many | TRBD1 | CASSRDRAQPQHF | TGTGCCAGCAGTAGGGACAGGGCGCAGCCCCAGCATTTT
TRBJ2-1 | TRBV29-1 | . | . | CSVGLSKSYNEQFF | TGCAGCGTTGGACTCTCCAAATCCTACAATGAGCAGTTCTTC
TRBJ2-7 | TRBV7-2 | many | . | CASAPGLRPYEQYF | TGTGCCAGTGCTCCGGGACTCCGTCCGTACGAGCAGTACTTC
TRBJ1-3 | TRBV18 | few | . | CASSPRGQSSGNTIYF | TGTGCCAGCTCACCACGGGGGCAGAGCTCTGGAAACACCATATATTTT
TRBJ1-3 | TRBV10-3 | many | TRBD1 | CAIQGQGDRNTIYF | TGTGCCATCCAAGGACAGGGGGATAGAAACACCATATATTTT
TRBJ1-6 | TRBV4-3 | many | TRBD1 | CASSQERGPSNSPLHF | TGCGCCAGCAGCCAAGAGAGGGGGCCAAGCAATTCACCCCTCCACTTT
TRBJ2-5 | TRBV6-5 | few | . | CASQHPGGFQETQYF | TGTGCCAGCCAACACCCCGGAGGATTCCAAGAGACCCAGTACTTC
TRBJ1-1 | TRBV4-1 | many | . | CASSVVLNTEAFF | TGCGCCAGCAGCGTCGTACTGAACACTGAAGCTTTCTTT
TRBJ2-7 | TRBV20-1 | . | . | CSARRDAYEQYF | TGCAGTGCTAGGAGGGACGCCTACGAGCAGTACTTC
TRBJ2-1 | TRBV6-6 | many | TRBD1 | CASSYSRDRGYNEQFF | TGTGCCAGCAGTTACTCTCGGGACAGGGGATACAATGAGCAGTTCTTC
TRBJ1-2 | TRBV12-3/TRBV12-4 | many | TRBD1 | CASSAPGQGDGYTF | TGTGCCAGCAGTGCCCCGGGACAGGGGGATGGCTACACCTTC
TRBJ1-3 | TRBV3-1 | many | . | CASSQGRRSGNTIYF | TGTGCCAGCAGCCAAGGACGGCGCTCTGGAAACACCATATATTTT
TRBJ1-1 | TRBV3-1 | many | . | CASRRGEDTEAFF | TGTGCCAGCAGGAGGGGGGAGGACACTGAAGCTTTCTTT
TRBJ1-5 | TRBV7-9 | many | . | CASSLAQGNNQPQHF | TGTGCCAGCAGCTTAGCTCAGGGAAACAATCAGCCCCAGCATTTT
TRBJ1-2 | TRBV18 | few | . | CASSPPPGIANGYTF | TGTGCCAGCTCACCACCTCCGGGGATTGCAAATGGCTACACCTTC
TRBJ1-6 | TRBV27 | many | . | CASSLEGQFYNSPLHF | TGTGCCAGCAGTTTGGAAGGACAGTTTTATAATTCACCCCTCCACTTT
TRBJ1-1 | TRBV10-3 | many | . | CASKGGNTEAFF | TGTGCTTCTAAGGGGGGCAACACTGAAGCTTTCTTT
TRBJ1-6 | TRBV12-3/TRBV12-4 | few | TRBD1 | CASRNSLPGQQSSSYNSPLHF | TGTGCCAGCAGAAACTCATTACCGGGACAGCAATCCAGCTCCTATAATTCACCCCTCCACTTT
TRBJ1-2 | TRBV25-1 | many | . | CASSVHRSRGNYGYTF | TGTGCCAGCAGTGTTCACAGGTCGAGAGGGAACTATGGCTACACCTTC
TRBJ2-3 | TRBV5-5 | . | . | CASSLTDRGGGYTHYF | TGTGCCAGCAGCTTGACTGACAGGGGAGGGGGTTATACGCACTATTTT
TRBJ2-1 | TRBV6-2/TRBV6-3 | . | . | CASGEEGQPSYNEQFF | TGTGCCAGCGGAGAGGAGGGACAGCCCTCCTACAATGAGCAGTTCTTC
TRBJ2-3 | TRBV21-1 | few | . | CASSIGATFSHTDTQYF | TGTGCCAGCAGCATCGGGGCGACCTTCTCACACACAGATACGCAGTATTTT
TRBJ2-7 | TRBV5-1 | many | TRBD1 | CASSFEGALEQYF | TGCGCCAGCAGCTTTGAGGGGGCGCTCGAGCAGTACTTC
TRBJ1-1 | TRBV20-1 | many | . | CSASPRTTEAFF | TGCAGTGCCTCCCCACGGACCACTGAAGCTTTCTTT
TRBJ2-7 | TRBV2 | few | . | CASGRYEQYF | TGTGCCAGCGGAAGGTACGAGCAGTACTTC
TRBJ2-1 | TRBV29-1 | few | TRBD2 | CSVIRLAGGLSYNEQFF | TGCAGCGTTATTAGACTAGCGGGGGGTCTCTCCTACAATGAGCAGTTCTTC
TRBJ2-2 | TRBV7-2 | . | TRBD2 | CASRRAGGTNTGELFF | TGTGCCAGCAGGAGAGCGGGGGGGACGAACACCGGGGAGCTGTTTTTT
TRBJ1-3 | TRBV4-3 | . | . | CASSQDRVSGNTIYF | TGCGCCAGCAGCCAAGATCGGGTTTCTGGAAACACCATATATTTT
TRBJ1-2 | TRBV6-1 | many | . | CASSGEQQRGYTF | TGTGCCAGCAGTGGAGAACAGCAACGAGGCTACACCTTC
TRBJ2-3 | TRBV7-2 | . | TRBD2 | CASSLAGGIISTDTQYF | TGTGCCAGCAGCTTAGCGGGAGGGATAATTAGCACAGATACGCAGTATTTT
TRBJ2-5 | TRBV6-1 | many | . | CASRILEETQYF | TGTGCCAGCAGAATTTTAGAAGAGACCCAGTACTTC
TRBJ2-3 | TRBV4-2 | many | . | CASSQDLSVDTQYF | TGTGCCAGCAGCCAAGATCTAAGTGTGGATACGCAGTATTTT
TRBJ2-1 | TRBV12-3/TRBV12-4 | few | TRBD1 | CASSLPGQGAQFF | TGTGCCAGCAGTTTACCGGGACAGGGGGCGCAGTTCTTC
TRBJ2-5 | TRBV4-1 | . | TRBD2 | CASSQESGRRKTQYF | TGCGCCAGCAGCCAAGAGAGCGGGAGAAGGAAGACCCAGTACTTC
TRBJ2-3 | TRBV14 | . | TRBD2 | CASSHPTSGTDTQYF | TGTGCCAGCAGCCACCCGACTAGCGGCACAGATACGCAGTATTTT
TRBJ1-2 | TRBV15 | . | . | CATSSWGNYGYTF | TGTGCCACCAGCAGCTGGGGGAACTATGGCTACACCTTC
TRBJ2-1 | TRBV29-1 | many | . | CSVETGTSYNEQFF | TGCAGCGTTGAAACGGGTACCTCCTACAATGAGCAGTTCTTC
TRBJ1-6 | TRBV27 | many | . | CASRTAWASPLHF | TGTGCCAGCCGAACCGCATGGGCTTCACCCCTCCACTTT
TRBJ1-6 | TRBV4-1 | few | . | CASSQGQNSPLHF | TGCGCCAGCAGCCAGGGGCAAAATTCACCCCTCCACTTT
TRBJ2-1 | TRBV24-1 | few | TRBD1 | CATSETGGANEQFF | TGTGCCACCAGCGAAACAGGGGGCGCGAATGAGCAGTTCTTC
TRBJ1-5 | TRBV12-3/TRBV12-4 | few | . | CASRASGAAGNQPQHF | TGTGCCAGCAGGGCGTCAGGGGCGGCGGGCAATCAGCCCCAGCATTTT
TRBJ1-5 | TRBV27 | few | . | CASSLQGLAGNQPQHF | TGTGCCAGCAGTTTACAGGGTCTGGCGGGCAATCAGCCCCAGCATTTT